The source of this TCR beta chain is a study of T cell repertoires in ileal Crohn's disease. Whole-study context: About half of patients got postoperative therapy: roughly 12 thiopurines, around 20 anti-TNF.

The study's findings and limits: All patients with clonality above 26.8% had endoscopic recurrence. Sorted CD8 T cells held more high-frequency clones than CD4.

TCRB immunosequencing input was roughly 500 nanograms of biopsy DNA per sample. The protocol was immunoSEQ multiplex PCR, while the TCRdb copy is restricted to in-frame clones and leaves out a portion. The repertoire consists of about 2,400 clones, with approximately 81% occurring once and the leading ten covering approximately 22%. Points on this clone: Its target is unknown.

Germline assignment: CDR1 ENHRY and CDR2 SYGVKD. The CDR3 runs 14 residues. V was cut by 2 bases and J by 2 bases, with 10 bases left in between. Time point noted: neoterminal ileum biopsy at postoperative endoscopy, about 6 months after surgery. This clonotype was sampled from an adult with Crohn's disease. Sequenced sample: ileal tissue. The rearrangement links TRBV10-3 to TRBJ2-7; D might be TRBD1 (6 bases). CDR3 loop: CAISETRDTYEQYF. In DNA, the CDR3 is TGTGCCATCAGTGAGACACGGGACACCTACGAGCAGTACTTC.